The source of this TCR beta chain is a study of T cells after posttransplantation cyclophosphamide. Trimming took 1 base from V and 7 from J; bases not matched to a gene: 3. Germline assignment: CDR1 SGDLS and CDR2 YYNGEE. The length of the CDR3 is 15 residues. The table came from immunoSEQ multiplex PCR; TCRdb's copy has only in-frame clones and leaves some out. Found here are roughly 19,000 clones, around 87% of them singletons; the top ten hold less than 2%. Methotrexate plus calcineurin inhibitor accompanied controls' myeloablative marrow transplants; sampling was 1 year later. The genes are TRBV9 and TRBJ2-1, with 12 bases that match TRBD2. Sequenced here: PBMCs, sampled approximately twelve months after allogeneic stem cell transplant with calcineurin inhibitor and methotrexate. The receptor comes from a female patient between 30 and 39 years old who received an allogeneic stem cell transplant from an unrelated donor, was CMV-positive, and had acute and chronic GVHD. The graft donor may have contributed some T cells. CDR3 residues: CASSVFLAGGNEQFF. CDR3 DNA sequence: TGTGCCAGCAGCGTATTCCTAGCGGGAGGGAATGAGCAGTTCTTC.